This T cell receptor beta chain was profiled in a study of blood T cell repertoires in COVID-19. Turning to the study itself: The study drew acute and convalescent COVID-19 samples from the United States, Italy and Spain. Sources were T cells, B-cell-depleted T cells, or PBMCs; the material itself was cDNA or gDNA.

Participants' own reports of clinical history determined their cohort assignment. This clone has just a few counts. As processed by the authors: Amplified reference gene primers provided the basis for estimating nucleated cell counts. Assay: immunoSEQ multiplex PCR; the TCRdb copy retains only in-frame clones and omits some. That table furnishes V, J and clone size, whereas the DNA furnished D and trimming. The table shows approximately 310,000 clones, with roughly 88% occurring only once. Germline assignment: CDR1 SEHNR and CDR2 FQNEAQ (reference sequence). V was trimmed by 4 bases and J by 2 bases, leaving 12 bases between them. The CDR3 covers 14 residues.

This sequence joins TRBV7-9 and TRBJ2-7, with D perhaps matching TRBD2 (5 bases). Sample: PBMCs or T cells enriched from blood (not recorded which). The TCR sequence derives from a man younger than 40 who had recovered from COVID-19. The CDR3 here is CASSSQDGTYEQYF. For the CDR3, the DNA is TGTGCCAGCAGCTCCCAGGACGGGACCTACGAGCAGTACTTC.